This T cell receptor (beta chain) was captured by sequencing in a study of radiotherapy plus CTLA-4 blockade in lung cancer. This clone has only a few counts. As yet, its antigen is unknown. In chemo-refractory metastatic non-small-cell lung cancer, patients got ipilimumab CTLA-4 blockade together with focal radiation. The protocol was immunoSEQ multiplex PCR, while the TCRdb copy is restricted to in-frame clones and leaves out a portion. Of about 23,000 clones listed, over 55% are singletons. The trim removed 3 bases at V and 5 bases at J, leaving 9 bases unmatched. CDR3 length: 15 amino acids. Germline values: CDR1 SGHDT, CDR2 YYEEEE. General study results and limits: TCR clones originating in tumors grew in number in blood after radiotherapy plus ipilimumab. Interferon-beta, together with early blood T cell clone dynamics, reportedly best predicted response.

The genes are TRBV5-6 and TRBJ1-2; 8 nucleotides align to TRBD1. The source of this sequence is a human donor with non-small cell lung cancer whose response to radiotherapy plus ipilimumab could not be evaluated. The material sequenced was peripheral blood, taken from a patient treated with radiotherapy plus ipilimumab. The CDR3 nucleotides are TGTGCCAGCAGCTCCACGGACAGGGATTTATATGGCTACACCTTC. It yields the protein CASSSTDRDLYGYTF.